The clone carrying this T cell receptor beta chain appeared a single time. The CDR3 extends over 16 amino acids. With 5 bases clipped from V and 0 bases from J, the junction kept 8 bases outside the gene matches. In germline, CDR1 is SGHRS, CDR2 YFSETQ. Sequenced by immunoSEQ multiplex PCR; TCRdb stores in-frame clones only, minus some. Among some 60,000 clones listed, roughly 90% were seen once. These data belong to a study of OX40 agonist ivuxolimab in advanced cancers. The sample was CD4+ or CD8+ T cells sorted from blood, taken in a trial of the OX40 agonist ivuxolimab. The chain couples TRBV5-1 to TRBJ2-7, with 10 nucleotides matching TRBD2. The clonotype comes from an adult with an advanced solid tumor such as melanoma, head and neck, liver or kidney cancer. The CDR3: CASRGTSGATSYEQYF. The CDR3 nucleotides read TGCGCCAGCAGAGGCACTAGCGGGGCTACCTCCTACGAGCAGTACTTC.